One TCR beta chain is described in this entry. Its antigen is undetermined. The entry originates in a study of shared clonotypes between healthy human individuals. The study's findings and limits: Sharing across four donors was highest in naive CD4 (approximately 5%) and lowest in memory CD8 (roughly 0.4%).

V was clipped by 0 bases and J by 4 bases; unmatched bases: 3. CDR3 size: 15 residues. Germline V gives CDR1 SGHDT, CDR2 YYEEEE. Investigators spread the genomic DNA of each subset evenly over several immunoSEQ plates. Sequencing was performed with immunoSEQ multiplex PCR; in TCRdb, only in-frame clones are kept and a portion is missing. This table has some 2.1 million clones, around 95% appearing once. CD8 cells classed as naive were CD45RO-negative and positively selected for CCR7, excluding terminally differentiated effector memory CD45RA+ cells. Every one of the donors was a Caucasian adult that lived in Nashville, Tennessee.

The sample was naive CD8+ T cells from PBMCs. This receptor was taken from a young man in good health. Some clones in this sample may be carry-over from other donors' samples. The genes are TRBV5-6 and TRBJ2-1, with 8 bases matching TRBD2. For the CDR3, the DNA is TGTGCCAGCAGCTTGGGCCAGCGGGAGTACAATGAGCAGTTCTTC. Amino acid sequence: CASSLGQREYNEQFF.